The 25 T cell receptor beta chains below were found in one sample sequenced in a study of radiation and T cells in renal cell carcinoma. The repertoire was sequenced with immunoSEQ multiplex PCR; TCRdb's copy has only in-frame clones and lacks some. The table lists 130,000 or so clones, around four fifths of them singletons. Stated time point: baseline pretreatment blood. Specified treatment: 15 Gy SBRT to primary tumor, nephrectomy 4 weeks later. This material consisted of blood, taken from a patient whose treatment included radiotherapy and nephrectomy. These receptors came from a woman aged 45-59 years with renal cell carcinoma.

J is TRBJ1-5 and V is TRBV7-2; D unresolved. The CDR3 length is 15 residues. Per the germline V gene, CDR1 is SGHTA and CDR2 is FQGNSA. Trimming pared 4 bases from V and 4 bases from J, leaving 14 bases between. CDR3 nucleotides: TGTGCCAGCAGCTCCCTCGGCGGAGCAAATCAGCCCCAGCATTTT. Translating it yields CASSSLGGANQPQHF.

The CDR3 here is CASSSGLGGYTF. CDR3 DNA: TGTGCCAGTTCATCAGGGCTGGGAGGCTACACCTTC. This chain links TRBV27 with TRBJ1-2, with a weak D call TRBD1 (5 bases). The CDR3 is 12 residues long. V gave up 9 bases and J gave up 8 bases, with 16 bases separating them. Germline CDR1 reads MNHEY; CDR2 reads SMNVEV (reference sequence).

This clone was counted only a few times. The chain has TRBV28 and TRBJ1-2; D is unresolved. Germline lookup yields CDR1 MDHEN and CDR2 SYDVKM. The CDR3 has 12 residues. The V gene lost 6 bases and the J gene lost 2 bases, with 7 bases spanning the gap. Here the CDR3 reads CASRDRNYGYTF. CDR3 DNA: TGTGCCAGCAGAGACCGAAACTATGGCTACACCTTC.

The chain has TRBV10-3 and TRBJ1-2; 7 bases are shared with TRBD1. The CDR3 contains 15 residues. Germline V gene sequence: CDR1 ENHRY, CDR2 SYGVKD. Trimming took 11 bases from V and 1 from J; bases not matched to a gene: 13. The chain's CDR3 is CAVGVGQQLNYGYTF. CDR3 sequence (DNA): TGTGCCGTCGGGGTGGGACAGCAACTTAACTATGGCTACACCTTC.

The J gene is TRBJ1-4, the V gene TRBV15, with D perhaps matching TRBD1 (6 bases). V lost 4 bases and J lost 8, with 17 bases in between. Germline values: CDR1 LNHNV, CDR2 YYDKDF (reference sequence). This CDR3 region has 15 residues. The chain's CDR3 is CATSTGVQGNEKLFF. The CDR3 DNA sequence: TGTGCCACCAGCACCGGGGTCCAGGGGAACGAAAAACTGTTTTTT.

This clone was detected once. This chain uses TRBV2 with TRBJ1-5; no reliable D call. Looked up from germline, CDR1 is SNHLY and CDR2 is FYNNEI. The CDR3 is made up of 12 amino acids. Deletions cut 6 bases from V and 1 base from J, with 4 bases between. CDR3 sequence reads: CASRVSNQPQHF. The CDR3 DNA reads TGTGCCAGCAGGGTCAGCAATCAGCCCCAGCATTTT.

The rearrangement uses TRBV18 and TRBJ2-1; the D gene is possibly TRBD2 (6 bases). This CDR3 is built from 12 residues. Germline V gene sequence: CDR1 KGHSH, CDR2 LQKENI. V lost 4 bases and J lost 6, with 7 bases in between. The CDR3 DNA reads TGTGCCAGCTCACGGGACTCCAATGAGCAGTTCTTC. Protein sequence: CASSRDSNEQFF. The whole variable domain, remainder taken from reference TRBV18 and TRBJ2-1, is NAGVMQNPRHLVRRRGQEARLRCSPMKGHSHVYWYRQLPEEGLKFMVYLQKENIIDESGMPKERFSAEFPKEGPSILRIQQVVRGDSAAYFCASSRDSNEQFFGPGTRLTVL.

The chain joins TRBV7-2 to TRBJ1-4; the D is unclear. Trimming took 7 bases from V and 8 from J, leaving 17 bases between them. The CDR3 has 14 residues. The V gene's germline CDR1 is SGHTA and CDR2 FQGNSA. This CDR3 reads CASTTDPSGEKLFF. CDR3 in DNA: TGTGCCAGCACAACCGACCCTTCGGGGGAAAAACTGTTTTTT.

The chain has TRBV27 and TRBJ1-5; 9 bases line up with TRBD1. Trimming cost V 3 bases and J 5 bases; bases outside gene matches: 5. There are 15 residues in the CDR3. Germline V gene lookup returns CDR1 MNHEY and CDR2 SMNVEV (reference sequence). As DNA, the CDR3 is TGTGCCAGCAGTTTCGGGGACAGGGTCCATCAGCCCCAGCATTTT. Encoded protein: CASSFGDRVHQPQHF.

V gene TRBV28 combines with J gene TRBJ1-2; TRBD1 agrees at 7 bases. The germline CDR1 and CDR2 sequences are MDHEN and SYDVKM. J gave up 2 bases and V 7 bases, and 7 bases lay outside the gene matches. The CDR3 sequence is 14 residues long. This chain's CDR3 is CASTDRAYNYGYTF. The CDR3 DNA reads TGTGCCAGCACCGACAGGGCTTACAACTATGGCTACACCTTC.

The CDR3 spells CASSLGQGNGNTIYF. As DNA, the CDR3 is TGCGCCAGCAGCCTGGGACAGGGGAATGGAAACACCATATATTTT. This chain links TRBV4-1 with TRBJ1-3; 10 nucleotides match TRBD1. Per the germline V gene, CDR1 is MGHRA and CDR2 is YSYEKL. This CDR3 comprises 15 residues. V lost 4 bases to trimming and J lost 3 bases; unmatched junction nucleotides: 3.

This clone showed up just once. The chain uses TRBV2 and TRBJ2-1; D is ambiguous. V lost 8 bases and J 2 bases, leaving 16 bases between the germline ends. The germline V gene has CDR1 SNHLY and CDR2 FYNNEI. The CDR3 has 15 amino acids. DNA for the CDR3: TGTGCCAGCTTGGAACGGATCATAACCTACAATGAGCAGTTCTTC. Translating gives CASLERIITYNEQFF.

The chain couples TRBV28 to TRBJ2-7, with D possibly TRBD1 on 7 matching bases. CDR1 is MDHEN, CDR2 SYDVKM, per germline. The CDR3 runs 18 residues. V was trimmed by 6 bases and J by 0 bases, leaving 24 bases between them. CDR3 nucleotides: TGTGCCAGCAGCCGTATGGTTTTGCGGGACAGAAGCTCCTACGAGCAGTACTTC. Its protein product is CASSRMVLRDRSSYEQYF.

This clone was recorded a few times. The chain has TRBV2 and TRBJ2-1; D is unresolved. Germline CDR1 reads SNHLY; CDR2 reads FYNNEI. The CDR3 sequence is 11 residues long. Trimming removed 5 bases at V and 7 bases at J, with 6 bases between. CDR3: CASSLENEQFF. In nucleotides, the CDR3 is TGTGCCAGCAGTTTGGAGAATGAGCAGTTCTTC. Full variable domain (missing parts from reference TRBV2 and TRBJ2-1): EPEVTQTPSHQVTQMGQEVILRCVPISNHLYFYWYRQILGQKVEFLVSFYNNEISEKSEIFDDQFSVERPDGSNFTLKIRSTKLEDSAMYFCASSLENEQFFGPGTRLTVL.

V is TRBV6-1 and J is TRBJ2-7, with D hard to call. Germline V gives CDR1 MNHNS, CDR2 SASEGT. This CDR3 has 12 amino acids. V lost 6 bases to trimming and J lost 4 bases, with 10 bases between them. Written as DNA, the CDR3 is TGTGCCAGCAGGTGGGGATCATACGAGCAGTACTTC. This sequence encodes CASRWGSYEQYF.

The chain links TRBV11-3 to TRBJ2-2, with D perhaps matching TRBD1 (7 bases). The CDR3 sequence is 15 residues long. Germline-derived CDR1 and CDR2 are SGHNT and YENEEA. V gave up 3 bases and J gave up 5 bases, with 13 bases separating them. The CDR3 DNA is TGTGCCAGCAGCTTCCAGGGGGGAGATACCGGGGAGCTGTTTTTT. This sequence encodes CASSFQGGDTGELFF.

This clone was recorded a few times. V gene TRBV28 combines with J gene TRBJ1-2; D is ambiguous. Germline loops: CDR1 MDHEN, CDR2 SYDVKM. The CDR3 is 14 amino acids. The V gene lost 7 bases and the J gene lost 7 bases, with 19 bases spanning the gap. The CDR3: CASTAGDPRSGYTF. The CDR3 DNA reads as TGTGCCAGCACTGCCGGCGATCCGCGGTCTGGCTACACCTTC.

The chain uses TRBV7-2 and TRBJ2-1, with D maybe TRBD1 (5 bases). Germline V gene data show CDR1 as SGHTA and CDR2 as FQGNSA. This CDR3 spans 13 amino acids. With 1 base removed from V and 5 bases from J, the gap between germline ends came to 6 bases. Here the CDR3 DNA reads TGTGCCAGCAGCTTAGACAGGAACAATGAGCAGTTCTTC. Its translation: CASSLDRNNEQFF.

V gene TRBV27 combines with J gene TRBJ1-2, with 12 bases lining up with TRBD1. The trim removed 5 bases at V and 7 bases at J, leaving 8 bases unmatched. The CDR3 spans 15 residues. Looked up from germline, CDR1 is MNHEY and CDR2 is SMNVEV (reference sequence). The CDR3 region has the DNA TGTGCCAGCAGTACGGGACAGGGGGCATCGGCTGGCTACACCTTC. Its translation is CASSTGQGASAGYTF.

The chain combines TRBV9 with TRBJ2-5, with a weak D call TRBD2 (5 bases). The CDR3 has 16 amino acids. V was clipped by 3 bases and J by 2 bases, with 17 bases between them. Germline V gene sequence: CDR1 SGDLS, CDR2 YYNGEE. CDR3 sequence: CASSELGQRRQETQYF. Here the CDR3 DNA reads TGTGCCAGCAGCGAGTTGGGTCAGCGGAGGCAAGAGACCCAGTACTTC.

V and J are TRBV5-4 and TRBJ2-7; 10 bases agree with TRBD1. The CDR3 spans 13 residues. Per the germline V gene, CDR1 is SGHNT and CDR2 is YYREEE (reference sequence). V gave up 3 bases and J gave up 5 bases; unmatched junction bases: 2. The CDR3 loop is CASSWDRGHEQYF. The CDR3, as DNA: TGTGCCAGCAGCTGGGACAGGGGCCACGAGCAGTACTTC.

The rearrangement links TRBV10-3 to TRBJ1-2; no reliable D call. CDR3 length: 13 amino acids. Deletions cut 5 bases from V and 8 bases from J, with 15 bases between. Germline CDR1 and CDR2: ENHRY and SYGVKD. The CDR3 protein is CAISPDTRLGYTF. In DNA form, the CDR3 reads TGTGCCATCAGTCCCGACACCCGCCTGGGCTACACCTTC.

Ten or more counts support this clone. This chain uses TRBV10-3 with TRBJ2-7; TRBD1 agrees at 11 bases. The junction had 12 bases not matched to a gene; V was cut back by 4 bases and J by 4 bases. Germline CDR1 is ENHRY and CDR2 is SYGVKD. CDR3 length: 17 residues. The CDR3 loop is CAISARRGQGVLYEQYF. The CDR3 DNA sequence: TGTGCCATCAGTGCGCGGCGGGGACAGGGGGTATTATACGAGCAGTACTTC.

The chain recombines TRBV7-9 with TRBJ1-5; D is unresolved. Germline V gene sequence: CDR1 SEHNR, CDR2 FQNEAQ (reference sequence). CDR3 size: 16 residues. Trimming removed 5 bases from V and 1 base from J, with 15 bases in between. The CDR3 DNA is TGTGCCAGCAGCCATTTCGGGCTAGGGAGCAATCAGCCCCAGCATTTT. The encoded protein is CASSHFGLGSNQPQHF.

The chain employs TRBV10-2 and TRBJ2-7, with a tentative D call TRBD2 (5 bases). Trimming cost V 4 bases and J 3 bases, with 13 bases left between them. The CDR3 contains 14 residues. Germline CDR1 is WSHSY and CDR2 is SAAADI. CDR3: CASSGPGSNYEQYF. CDR3 nucleotides: TGCGCCAGCAGTGGGCCGGGGTCCAACTACGAGCAGTACTTC.